This entry is about one T cell receptor beta chain. There are a few counts of this clonotype. It lacks a known antigen. Per-base quality was not reported, and no clone a single base away is much larger than it. This sample was taken from a study of T cells after yellow fever vaccination (dated by TCRdb to between 2018 and 2021). Context from the whole study: Libraries from fractions with low cell numbers were prepared with the SMART-Seq v4 Ultra Low Input RNA kit. Bulk TCR alpha and beta repertoires were sequenced longitudinally to track T-cell clones before and after primary and booster YFV17D yellow fever vaccination. Two healthy male donors, one aged 18 to 30 and one aged 30 to 40 years, made up the cohort. Bulk PBMC replicates and cell subsets were isolated from blood drawn at multiple timepoints before and after both primary and secondary immunization.

What the research found in general, with its limitations: Because abundant contaminating clonotypes from the bulk population could be contained in FACS-sorted repertoires, computational filtering was required. A small share of clonotypes occurred in both CD4 and CD8 compartments, likely arising from convergent recombination. Most clones expanded after primary vaccination (about 96% of CD4 and approximately 86% of CD8) were re-detected after the booster, suggesting that broad memory maintenance occurred. The study included only a couple of donors, which limits how far the findings can be generalized. Compared with the primary T-cell response, the secondary T-cell response was faster but weaker, reaching its peak on day 5 rather than on day 15.

The sample's treatment or condition label, in plain terms: live attenuated yellow fever vaccine strain. At every blood-draw timepoint, two biological replicates of bulk PBMCs were collected. PBMCs were isolated from peripheral blood using a standard Ficoll-Paque protocol. TriZol was used to extract RNA from bulk PBMCs, from CD4 and CD8 fractions, and from dextramer-positive and dextramer-negative fractions. TCR cDNA was made using 5'RACE template switching, a step that added a universal primer site and unique molecular identifiers. Priming of cDNA synthesis was performed from both the TCR alpha and TCR beta constant segments. Two PCR steps were used to amplify libraries, with sample barcodes and sequencing adapters being added in the second step. Sequencing of the libraries was done on either Illumina HiSeq 2500 (2x100 bp) or NovaSeq (2x150 bp). On the study's bioinformatics: Demultiplexing of reads and collapsing into UMI consensus sequences were performed with MIGEC, and V(D)J alignment was carried out with MiXCR. Clonotypes responding to the vaccine were identified with edgeR on replicate PBMC samples, with the criteria of FDR below 0.01 and a log2 fold change above 5 up to day 15. Each bulk clonotype was labeled CD4 or CD8 based on which sequenced repertoire, CD4 or CD8, contained the clonotype at higher abundance. TCRdb's own reprocessing of the public reads used fastp at Q25 and MiXCR and kept productive beta chains. Entries that share a CDR3 protein sequence are merged under the most common genes and DNA. TCRdb assigned the V and J calls; the authors' analysis was not used. The sample data list some 390,000 distinct CDR3 sequences, and over 5% of these were observed just once. The ten largest clones take up 15% of the sample.

V and J are trimmed by 6 bases and 2 bases, and the gene matches miss 9 bases of the junction. Spanning cysteine to phenylalanine, the CDR3 consists of 16 amino acids. Only the CDR3 region is kept as DNA, spanning 48 bases read in frame from base 1. CDR1 and CDR2 are read off the germline V gene as SGHAT and FQNNGV. The source of this sequence is a man younger than 45 who received the YFV17D yellow fever vaccine. Sequenced material: PBMCs, taken 5 days after the yellow fever booster vaccination. The sequence links TRBV11-2 to TRBJ2-2; 7 junctional bases match TRBD1. At the DNA level, the sequence is TGTGCCAGCAGTTCTACAGGGGCGCTAAACACCGGGGAGCTGTTTTTT. Its coded protein is CASSSTGALNTGELFF.